A single sample gave rise to the 12 T cell receptor beta chains below, sequenced in a study of shared clonotypes between healthy human individuals. Produced via immunoSEQ multiplex PCR; TCRdb's table is partial and in-frame only. This sample has 85,000 to 100,000 clones, with under 70% found just once. The specimen sequenced was memory CD8+ T cells sorted from blood. The subset was: CD45RO+ cells pooled with CCR7-negative TemRA cells. These receptors originate from a man aged 25-45 years in good health.

The chain uses TRBV6-4 and TRBJ2-2; no firm D call. Germline V gives CDR1 MRHNA, CDR2 SNTAGT. V was trimmed by 3 bases and J by 3 bases, leaving 11 bases between them. The CDR3 consists of 15 residues. CDR3 coding DNA: TGTGCCAGCAGTGAACAGCTCGATGACACCGGGGAGCTGTTTTTT. Its translation is CASSEQLDDTGELFF.

This chain connects TRBV25-1 to TRBJ2-7, with 11 positions matching TRBD2. This CDR3 is 17 amino acids long. The junction had 16 bases not matched to a gene; V was cut back by 5 bases and J by 7 bases. Germline V CDR1 and CDR2: MGHDK, SYGVNS. The CDR3 region is CASSPSGVAGGSLEQYF. In DNA, the CDR3 is TGTGCCAGCAGTCCCTCAGGGGTAGCGGGAGGGTCACTGGAGCAGTACTTC.

V usage is TRBV7-2 and J usage is TRBJ2-7; D is unresolved. CDR1 and CDR2 (germline): SGHTA, FQGNSA. The CDR3 contains 13 residues. V was pared by 5 bases and J by 6 bases, with 14 bases between. The CDR3, as DNA: TGTGCCAGCAGCCCCGTGGGTCCGGGCGAGCAGTACTTC. Translation: CASSPVGPGEQYF.

The J gene is TRBJ1-1, the V gene TRBV7-8; perhaps TRBD1 as D (6 bases). The CDR3 length is 14 residues. The V and J ends lost 1 base and 5 bases respectively, with 11 bases between them. The V gene's germline CDR1 is SGHVS and CDR2 FQNEAQ. The CDR3 spells CASSLVRGWTEAFF. The CDR3 DNA is TGTGCCAGCAGCTTAGTCAGGGGTTGGACTGAAGCTTTCTTT.

The rearrangement links TRBV6-1 to TRBJ2-5, with 8 bases aligning to TRBD1. The CDR3 extends over 14 amino acids. Germline V gene data show CDR1 as MNHNS and CDR2 as SASEGT. After removal of 5 bases from V and 3 bases from J, the junction contained 5 bases not matched to a gene. Here the CDR3 reads CASSRDRLEETQYF. The CDR3 nucleotides are TGTGCCAGCAGTCGGGACAGGTTAGAAGAGACCCAGTACTTC.

The chain is built from TRBV2 and TRBJ1-4; TRBD1 agrees at 7 bases. J was trimmed by 17 bases and V by 6 bases; bases with no gene match: 21. Germline lookup yields CDR1 SNHLY and CDR2 FYNNEI. This CDR3 spans 15 amino acids. CDR3 DNA: TGTGCCAGCAGCATACTCGACCCGGACAGGCAAATAATATTTTTT. Its translation is CASSILDPDRQIIFF.

This clone is a singleton in its sample. J is TRBJ2-3 and V is TRBV11-3; D ambiguous. The germline gives CDR1 SGHNT, CDR2 YENEEA. The CDR3 runs 13 residues. Trimming took off 0 bases at V and 5 bases at J, with 6 bases between the two ends. The DNA of the CDR3 is TGTGCCAGCAGCTTAGATTCGGGAGATACGCAGTATTTT. Amino acids: CASSLDSGDTQYF.

This chain joins TRBV11-2 and TRBJ2-1; 11 bases fit TRBD2. In germline, CDR1 is SGHAT, CDR2 FQNNGV. The V segment lost 3 bases and the J segment 4 bases; nucleotides outside the gene matches: 5. CDR3 length equals 16 residues. The CDR3 loop reads CASSLAGTSGYNEQFF. In nucleotides, the CDR3 is TGTGCCAGCAGCTTGGCCGGGACTAGCGGATACAATGAGCAGTTCTTC.

Notes on this clone: The likely explanation is a read error, given a far larger clone one base away. In the same sample, other DNA sequences code for this CDR3. V and J are TRBV7-9 and TRBJ2-2; 11 bases match TRBD1. Germline assignment: CDR1 SEHNR and CDR2 FQNEAQ (reference sequence). This CDR3 has 15 residues. The CDR3 loop reads CASSPDRGQAGELFF. The CDR3 region has the DNA TGTGCCAGCAGCCCGGACAGGGGGCAAGCCGGGGAACTGTTTTTT.

This clone has only a few counts. This chain uses TRBV27 with TRBJ2-7, with D uncertain. The CDR3 is 13 residues long. Trimming stripped 2 bases from V and 2 bases from J, with 7 bases between. Per the germline V gene, CDR1 is MNHEY and CDR2 is SMNVEV (reference sequence). CDR3 sequence: CASSLGRTYEQYF. In DNA form, the CDR3 reads TGTGCCAGCAGTTTAGGGCGGACCTACGAGCAGTACTTC.

The rearrangement uses TRBV13 and TRBJ2-6; D unresolved. The germline V gene has CDR1 PRHDT and CDR2 FYEKMQ (reference sequence). The CDR3 is made up of 15 amino acids. Trimming left V 0 bases short and J 4 bases short, with 7 bases between. CDR3 amino acids: CASSLGWGGANVLTF. Here the CDR3 DNA reads TGTGCCAGCAGCTTAGGCTGGGGAGGGGCCAACGTCCTGACTTTC.

The chain uses TRBV11-2 and TRBJ2-5; tentative D call: TRBD2 (5 bases). Germline lookup yields CDR1 SGHAT and CDR2 FQNNGV. Trimming left V 0 bases short and J 4 bases short, with 18 bases between. This CDR3 is built from 17 residues. The CDR3 coding sequence is TGTGCCAGCAGCTTAGAGTGGCGGGCGGGCCTCGGAGAGACCCAGTACTTC. Protein: CASSLEWRAGLGETQYF.